This entry lists 6 T cell receptor beta chains sequenced from one sample in a study of shared clonotypes between healthy human individuals. Assay: immunoSEQ multiplex PCR; the TCRdb copy retains only in-frame clones and omits some. This sample has roughly 1,600,000 clones, with 98% found just once. The sequenced sample consisted of naive CD4+ T cells sorted from blood. Indicated subset: CD45RA+ positively selected. These TCRs come from a man in his thirties or forties in good health.

The gene calls are TRBV10-3 and TRBJ2-1; D unresolved. Looked up from germline, CDR1 is ENHRY and CDR2 is SYGVKD. The CDR3 has 12 residues. V shed 0 bases and J shed 9 bases, with 6 bases lying between them. CDR3 DNA sequence: TGTGCCATCAGTGAGTCCCCGGTTGAGCAGTTCTTC. It encodes CAISESPVEQFF.

The chain is built from TRBV19 and TRBJ2-7; 7 bases are shared with TRBD2. The CDR3 is 14 amino acids. V lost 5 bases and J lost 3; bases outside the gene matches: 7. Germline CDR1 reads LNHDA; CDR2 reads SQIVND (reference sequence). The CDR3 loop reads CASSYAGLHYEQYF. DNA of the CDR3: TGTGCCAGTAGTTATGCGGGACTACACTACGAGCAGTACTTC.

V usage is TRBV7-9 and J usage is TRBJ2-7; 7 nucleotides align to TRBD2. J gave up 0 bases and V 2 bases, and 4 bases lay outside the gene matches. Germline V gene sequence: CDR1 SEHNR, CDR2 FQNEAQ (reference sequence). CDR3 length equals 15 residues. The CDR3 DNA reads as TGTGCCAGCAGCTTATCTAGCGGAGACTCCTACGAGCAGTACTTC. As protein: CASSLSSGDSYEQYF. Full variable domain (remainder filled in from reference TRBV7-9 and TRBJ2-7): DTGVSQNPRHKITKRGQNVTFRCDPISEHNRLYWYRQTLGQGPEFLTYFQNEAQLEKSRLLSDRFSAERPKGSFSTLEIQRTEQGDSAMYLCASSLSSGDSYEQYFGPGTRLTVT.

J is TRBJ2-3 and V is TRBV7-9; 9 bases are a match to TRBD2. CDR3 length: 16 amino acids. V shed 6 bases and J 1 base; nucleotides not matched to a gene: 8. Germline assignment: CDR1 SEHNR and CDR2 FQNEAQ (reference sequence). CDR3 sequence reads: CASSSLAGKGTDTQYF. In DNA form, the CDR3 reads TGTGCCAGCAGTTCCCTAGCGGGGAAAGGCACAGATACGCAGTATTTT.

The chain is built from TRBV30 and TRBJ1-2, with D possibly TRBD1 on 6 matching bases. CDR3 length: 12 residues. In germline, CDR1 is GTSNPN, CDR2 SVGIG (reference sequence). The germline V and J ends were trimmed by 0 bases and 7 bases, with 9 bases remaining between them. Here the CDR3 DNA reads TGTGCCTGGAGTGTAGGGGGGCCTGGCTACACCTTC. Its protein product is CAWSVGGPGYTF.

The rearrangement links TRBV19 to TRBJ2-3; D could derive from TRBD1 or TRBD2 (5 bases each). The germline V and J ends were trimmed by 5 bases and 2 bases, with 11 bases remaining between them. Germline V gives CDR1 LNHDA, CDR2 SQIVND (reference sequence). The length of the CDR3 is 14 residues. The CDR3 is CASSLGTPTDTQYF. CDR3 bases: TGTGCCAGTAGTCTCGGGACGCCCACAGATACGCAGTATTTT.